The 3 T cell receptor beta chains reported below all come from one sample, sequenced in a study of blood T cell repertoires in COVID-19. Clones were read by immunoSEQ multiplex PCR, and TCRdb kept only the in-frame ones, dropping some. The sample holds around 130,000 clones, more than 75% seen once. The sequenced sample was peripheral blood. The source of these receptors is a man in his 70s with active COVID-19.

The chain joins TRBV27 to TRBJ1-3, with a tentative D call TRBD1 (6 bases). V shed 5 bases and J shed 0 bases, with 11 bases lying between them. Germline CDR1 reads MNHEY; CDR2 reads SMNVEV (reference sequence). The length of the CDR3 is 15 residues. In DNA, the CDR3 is TGTGCCAGCAGTCTCGGGACAAACTCTGGAAACACCATATATTTT. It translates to CASSLGTNSGNTIYF.

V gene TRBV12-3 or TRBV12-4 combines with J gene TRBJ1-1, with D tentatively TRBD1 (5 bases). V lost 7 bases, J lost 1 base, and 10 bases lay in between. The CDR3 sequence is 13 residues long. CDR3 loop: CASTFQGNTEAFF. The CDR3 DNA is TGTGCCAGCACATTCCAGGGGAACACTGAAGCTTTCTTT.

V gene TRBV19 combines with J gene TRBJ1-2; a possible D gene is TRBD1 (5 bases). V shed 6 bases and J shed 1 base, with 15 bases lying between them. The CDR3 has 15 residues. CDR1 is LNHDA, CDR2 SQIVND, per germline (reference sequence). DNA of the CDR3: TGTGCCAGTAGCCATCCGGGGGGGGGTAACTATGGCTACACCTTC. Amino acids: CASSHPGGGNYGYTF.